Presented here are 10 T cell receptor beta chains from one specimen sequenced in a study of T cells after yellow fever vaccination. Using its own MiXCR run on the 5' RACE reads, TCRdb lists one record per CDR3 protein. The sample includes approximately 330,000 distinct CDR3 sequences, about 12% of them seen just once. The specimen was CD4+ T cells sorted from PBMCs, collected 15 days after the yellow fever booster vaccination. The receptors were sampled from a man between 18 and 35 years old who received the YFV17D yellow fever vaccine.

The CDR3 nucleotides read TGCGCCAGCAGCCTCGGAAGGACAGGATCTGGGGCCAACGTCCTGACTTTC. Protein product: CASSLGRTGSGANVLTF. The chain is built from TRBV4-1 and TRBJ2-6, with TRBD1 matching 7 bases. The trim removed 4 bases at V and 1 base at J, leaving 7 bases unmatched. Per germline, CDR1 MGHRA and CDR2 YSYEKL. The CDR3 totals 17 residues.

This clonotype was seen repeatedly, ten times or more. The rearrangement joins TRBV5-1 to TRBJ1-6; D is unclear. The length of the CDR3 is 12 residues. The V gene's germline CDR1 is SGHRS and CDR2 YFSETQ. V was pared by 2 bases and J by 8 bases, with 5 bases between. CDR3 amino acids: CASSFGDSPLHF. In nucleotides, the CDR3 is TGCGCCAGCAGCTTCGGGGATTCACCCCTCCACTTT.

The chain carries TRBV10-3 and TRBJ2-3, with TRBD2 identical over 11 bases. Trimming removed 6 bases from V and 0 bases from J; junction bases left unmatched: 5. CDR1 and CDR2 from the germline V gene are ENHRY and SYGVKD. CDR3 size: 16 residues. CDR3 in amino acids: CAIRASGGKSTDTQYF. The CDR3 DNA reads as TGTGCCATCAGGGCTAGCGGGGGGAAGAGCACAGATACGCAGTATTTT.

The rearrangement joins TRBV18 to TRBJ1-2; D gene uncertain. The CDR3 length is 14 residues. V shed 2 bases and J shed 0 bases, with 7 bases lying between them. Per germline, CDR1 KGHSH and CDR2 LQKENI. CDR3 DNA sequence: TGTGCCAGCTCACCATGGGCGACTAACTATGGCTACACCTTC. As protein: CASSPWATNYGYTF. Variable domain in full (rest from reference TRBV18 and TRBJ1-2): NAGVMQNPRHLVRRRGQEARLRCSPMKGHSHVYWYRQLPEEGLKFMVYLQKENIIDESGMPKERFSAEFPKEGPSILRIQQVVRGDSAAYFCASSPWATNYGYTFGSGTRLTVV.

At least ten counts were recorded for this clonotype. The chain carries TRBV20-1 and TRBJ1-1; 8 bases line up with TRBD1. The trim removed 0 bases at V and 7 bases at J, leaving 13 bases unmatched. CDR1 and CDR2 (germline): DFQATT, SNEGSKA (reference sequence). CDR3 size: 16 residues. For the CDR3, the DNA is TGCAGTGCTAGAGATCTAAACAGGGGGTACGAGGATGAAGCTTTCTTT. It encodes CSARDLNRGYEDEAFF.

This clonotype has just a few counts. The chain joins TRBV20-1 to TRBJ2-3; 9 bases map to TRBD2. The CDR3 consists of 15 residues. After removal of 1 base from V and 4 bases from J, the junction contained 6 bases not matched to a gene. The germline V gene has CDR1 DFQATT and CDR2 SNEGSKA (reference sequence). The DNA for the CDR3 is TGCAGTGCTAGAGGAGACGGCGGGGGGGCAGATACGCAGTATTTT. This encodes CSARGDGGGADTQYF.

The rearrangement uses TRBV28 and TRBJ2-7; 7 nucleotides agree with TRBD1. The CDR3 runs 14 residues. CDR1 and CDR2 (germline): MDHEN, SYDVKM. The V and J ends lost 4 bases and 6 bases, in that order; junction bases with no gene match: 9. CDR3: CASSSGQAPGEQYV. In DNA form, the CDR3 reads TGTGCCAGCAGTTCTGGACAGGCCCCCGGCGAGCAGTACGTC.

A few counts support this clonotype. The chain recombines TRBV7-9 with TRBJ2-2; possibly TRBD1 for D (6 bases). Germline lookup yields CDR1 SEHNR and CDR2 FQNEAQ (reference sequence). The CDR3 loop spans 14 amino acids. Trimming cost V 2 bases and J 6 bases, with 10 bases left between them. The chain's CDR3 is CASSLLQGSGELFF. The CDR3 DNA reads TGTGCCAGCAGCTTATTACAGGGTTCCGGGGAGCTGTTTTTT.

The chain combines TRBV5-5 with TRBJ1-4; D is perhaps TRBD1 (5 bases). This CDR3 has 13 residues. V was trimmed by 3 bases and J by 4 bases, leaving 7 bases between them. CDR1 is SGHKS and CDR2 is YYEKEE in the germline V gene (reference sequence). CDR3: CASSSDSNEKLFF. In DNA form, the CDR3 reads TGTGCCAGCAGCTCAGACAGTAATGAAAAACTGTTTTTT. The full variable domain, completed using reference TRBV5-5 and TRBJ1-4, is DAGVTQSPTHLIKTRGQQVTLRCSPISGHKSVSWYQQVLGQGPQFIFQYYEKEERGRGNFPDRFSARQFPNYSSELNVNALLLGDSALYLCASSSDSNEKLFFGSGTQLSVL.

This chain's CDR3 is CASSPIYRNYGYTF. The CDR3 DNA reads TGTGCCAGCTCACCAATATACCGTAACTATGGCTACACCTTC. The V gene is TRBV18, the J gene TRBJ1-2; no firm D call. Per the germline V gene, CDR1 is KGHSH and CDR2 is LQKENI. The length of the CDR3 is 14 residues. The germline V and J ends were trimmed by 2 bases and 1 base, with 8 bases remaining between them.